This T cell receptor beta chain originates from a study of cytomegalovirus exposure and HLA in healthy donors. PCR was performed using 60 Vbeta and 13 Jbeta primers. Sequencing used immunoSEQ multiplex PCR; TCRdb keeps in-frame clones, though not all of them. The sample carries over 120,000 clones, 74% recorded once. CDR3 size: 11 residues. CDR1 SGHTS and CDR2 YDEGEE come from the germline V gene. Trimming removed 4 bases from V and 2 bases from J, with 4 bases in between. Overall study findings and caveats: Later analysis associated a missense DCLRE1C variant with TCR beta V- and J-gene trimming.

For this clone: What it recognizes is unknown.

V is TRBV5-8 and J is TRBJ2-7; no clear D gene. The sequence came from a man in his late teens or twenties in good health and CMV-seropositive. The sample comprised PBMCs. CDR3 in amino acids: CASSPAYEQYF. The CDR3 nucleotides read TGTGCCAGCAGCCCGGCCTACGAGCAGTACTTC.